This is a list of T cell receptor beta chains from one sample in a study of identical twins. TCRdb re-called the 5' RACE reads with MiXCR, one entry per CDR3 protein. The table lists about 100,000 distinct CDR3 sequences, about 6.1% of them singletons. The sequencing sample was made of memory T cells sorted from blood. Receptors originate from a woman between 50 and 59 years old in good health. The CDR3 runs from the conserved cysteine through the conserved F or W. The D gene is left open where the match is weak.

v_call	d_call	j_call	cdr3_aa
TRBV11-2	TRBD1	TRBJ1-4	CASSRRTGTGGEKLFF
TRBV6-5	NA	TRBJ1-2	CASSRGSIGYGYTF
TRBV20-1	TRBD1	TRBJ1-6	CSAREDRNSYNSPLHF
TRBV19	NA	TRBJ2-2	CASSRNQAGPLGELFF
TRBV29-1	NA	TRBJ1-2	CSVLRGYGYTF
TRBV30	NA	TRBJ1-1	CAWSRTTEAFF
TRBV6-6	TRBD1	TRBJ2-2	CASPGQGNTGELFF
TRBV9	TRBD2	TRBJ2-5	CASSSRTSVETQYF
TRBV5-6	NA	TRBJ1-5	CASSLRGFSNQPQHF
TRBV12-3/TRBV12-4	TRBD2	TRBJ2-1	CASSLASGDINEQFF
TRBV28	TRBD2	TRBJ2-4	CACSPGGAGAKNIQYF
TRBV6-1	NA	TRBJ2-7	CASILFNEQYF
TRBV7-6	TRBD2	TRBJ2-1	CASSRAGGSSYNEQFF
TRBV12-3/TRBV12-4	NA	TRBJ2-5	CASSLEDRRTQYF
TRBV5-1	NA	TRBJ2-1	CASSLGGDGLDEQFF
TRBV7-2	TRBD1	TRBJ1-1	CASSPIRRGRFNTEAFF
TRBV2	NA	TRBJ2-1	CASSERDGSLNEQFF
TRBV27	NA	TRBJ1-1	CASSLRASNTEAFF
TRBV4-1	NA	TRBJ1-5	CASSQEIGGRDQPQHF
TRBV23-1	NA	TRBJ2-2	CASSQPGQGSLMDPGSCFF
TRBV5-5	NA	TRBJ2-2	CASSLRGSNTGELFF
TRBV10-3	NA	TRBJ1-3	CAISGASTSAGNTIYF
TRBV4-1	NA	TRBJ1-5	CASSRARGPQHF
TRBV11-2	TRBD2	TRBJ2-3	CASSLGGTSDRYTQYF
TRBV7-6	TRBD2	TRBJ2-2	CASSSPSGKNTGELFF
TRBV20-1	TRBD2	TRBJ2-5	CSASAGLAFYQETQYF
TRBV12-3/TRBV12-4	NA	TRBJ2-3	CASTLEADTQYF
TRBV19	NA	TRBJ2-1	CASSWLSLDNNEQFF
TRBV7-9	TRBD1	TRBJ1-5	CASSSSGTASPRQHF
TRBV5-1	NA	TRBJ2-7	CASSPGAGSEQYF
TRBV6-5	NA	TRBJ1-5	CASSSTVSNQPQHF
TRBV7-9	NA	TRBJ1-1	CASSLVPENTEAFF
TRBV6-1	TRBD2	TRBJ2-1	CASSGTSGRGLNEQFF
TRBV7-3	NA	TRBJ2-2	CASSFTAGPGELFF
TRBV7-8	TRBD1	TRBJ2-1	CASSFKRQGFDEQFF
TRBV6-1	NA	TRBJ2-1	CASSVFNNEQFF
TRBV12-3/TRBV12-4	NA	TRBJ2-2	CAGGDTGELFF
TRBV6-5	NA	TRBJ2-5	CASSYGQTFQETQYF
TRBV12-3/TRBV12-4	NA	TRBJ1-2	CASSLAAGGYTF
TRBV19	NA	TRBJ2-3	CASSISFGQLTDTQYF
TRBV12-3/TRBV12-4	TRBD2	TRBJ2-2	CASSHRRSGSGAGELFF
TRBV9	NA	TRBJ2-1	CASSDREVYNEQFF
TRBV11-2	NA	TRBJ2-3	CASSEGGGSGTQYF
TRBV9	NA	TRBJ2-3	CASSYPGQDTQYF
TRBV4-2	TRBD2	TRBJ2-4	CASSQGLAPGNIQYF
TRBV30	NA	TRBJ1-5	CAWSNDPSNQPQHF